This T cell receptor beta chain was documented in a study of tumor and adjacent non-tumor tissue in lung cancer. In the study overall: There were some 11 adenocarcinoma, a couple of squamous cell carcinoma and 1 small cell lung cancer cases. Study results and caveats: Top 100 clones took a larger repertoire share in normal lung.

Three rounds of nested PCR, following a modified ARM-PCR protocol, produced the TCRbeta library. TCRdb ran MiXCR on the multiplex PCR reads and lists one entry per CDR3 protein. The sample holds more than 70,000 distinct CDR3 sequences, approximately 57% seen once. This sample's RNA came from whole unsorted tissue. Details on this clonotype: What it recognizes is unknown.

Between the trimmed V and J ends, which lost 6 bases and 4 bases, there was a span of 16 bases. This CDR3 has 14 amino acids. Looked up from germline, CDR1 is MNHNS and CDR2 is SASEGT. Sequencing was carried out using lung tumor tissue. This TCR was recovered from a man in his 70s with non-small cell lung cancer. The chain couples TRBV6-1 to TRBJ2-7; no definite D call. CDR3 sequence (DNA): TGTGCCAGCAGCCCATGGCAAGACGGGTACGAGCAGTACTTC. The encoded protein is CASSPWQDGYEQYF.